Below are 2 T cell receptor beta chains sequenced from a single sample in a study of radiotherapy plus CTLA-4 blockade in lung cancer. Assay: immunoSEQ multiplex PCR; the TCRdb copy retains only in-frame clones and omits some. Counted here are about 87,000 clones, more than 85% occurring once; the ten biggest clones make up 16%. Sample: peripheral blood, taken from a patient treated with radiotherapy plus ipilimumab. The receptors were sampled from a human donor with non-small cell lung cancer that progressed on radiotherapy plus ipilimumab.

The gene calls are TRBV27 and TRBJ1-4; the D gene is possibly TRBD1 (5 bases). The germline gives CDR1 MNHEY, CDR2 SMNVEV (reference sequence). This CDR3 is built from 15 residues. The V and J ends lost 2 bases and 4 bases respectively, with 11 bases between them. CDR3 coding DNA: TGTGCCAGCAGTTTAGCCGGGGGGATTAATGAAAAACTGTTTTTT. This gives the protein CASSLAGGINEKLFF.

The chain joins TRBV7-8 to TRBJ1-1; D perhaps matches TRBD1 (6 bases). This CDR3 contains 15 residues. Germline V gene data show CDR1 as SGHVS and CDR2 as FQNEAQ. Trimming stripped 1 base from V and 3 bases from J, with 12 bases between. In DNA, the CDR3 is TGTGCCAGCAGCTTAGAGTACAGGGTGGACACTGAAGCTTTCTTT. This codes for CASSLEYRVDTEAFF.